This passage covers 20 T cell receptor beta chains from one sample sequenced in a study of cytomegalovirus exposure and HLA in healthy donors. Primers: 60 Vbeta forward and 13 Jbeta reverse. Sequencing used immunoSEQ multiplex PCR; TCRdb keeps in-frame clones, though not all of them. The sample lists 13,000 to 15,000 clones; roughly 60% were seen once. Material: PBMCs. Receptors originate from a woman aged 45-65 years in good health and CMV-seropositive.

Only one count was recorded for this clone. The gene calls are TRBV4-3 and TRBJ1-2, with 10 bases fitting TRBD1. The junction had 8 bases not matched to a gene; V was cut back by 0 bases and J by 7 bases. Germline CDR1 and CDR2: LGHNA and YSLEER. CDR3 length equals 16 residues. CDR3 DNA sequence: TGCGCCAGCAGCCAAGATCTAGGGACAGGGGATGGTGGCTACACCTTC. This encodes CASSQDLGTGDGGYTF.

The CDR3 is CSAYDNEQFF. The CDR3 DNA follows: TGCAGTGCCTATGACAATGAGCAGTTCTTC. The chain recombines TRBV20-1 with TRBJ2-1; D is unclear. Trimming left V 6 bases short and J 5 bases short, with 5 bases between. CDR1 and CDR2 from the germline V gene are DFQATT and SNEGSKA (reference sequence). The CDR3 has 10 amino acids.

The chain uses TRBV4-2 and TRBJ2-7; perhaps TRBD2 as D (6 bases). With 0 bases removed from V and 4 bases from J, the gap between germline ends came to 16 bases. Germline V lookup: CDR1 LGHNA, CDR2 YNFKEQ. The CDR3 is 16 amino acids. This chain's CDR3 is CASSQENSGYLYEQYF. CDR3 sequence (DNA): TGTGCCAGCAGCCAAGAAAATAGCGGATACCTATACGAGCAGTACTTC.

This chain connects TRBV29-1 to TRBJ1-1; 9 bases are a match to TRBD1. The germline V gene has CDR1 SQVTM and CDR2 ANQGSEA. V shed 8 bases and J 7 bases; nucleotides not matched to a gene: 8. The CDR3 is 12 amino acids. For the CDR3, the DNA is TGCAGCTCTTCTACAGGGGGCCTTGAAGCTTTCTTT. Protein sequence: CSSSTGGLEAFF.

The CDR3 loop is CASKPLGEDEQFF. CDR3 sequence (DNA): TGTGCCAGCAAACCACTAGGGGAGGATGAGCAGTTCTTC. V usage is TRBV27 and J usage is TRBJ2-1, with D tentatively TRBD2 (6 bases). Germline CDR1 and CDR2: MNHEY and SMNVEV (reference sequence). The CDR3 contains 13 residues. V was pared by 7 bases and J by 8 bases, with 15 bases between.

The chain combines TRBV6-1 with TRBJ1-5, with a weak D call TRBD1 (5 bases). The CDR3 length is 13 residues. Trimming took 10 bases from V and 5 from J, leaving 15 bases between them. Germline CDR1 and CDR2: MNHNS and SASEGT. As DNA, the CDR3 is TGTGCCACCCAGACTGGGGCGTATCAGCCCCAGCATTTT. It translates to CATQTGAYQPQHF.

This clone occurred a few times. The rearrangement uses TRBV6-1 and TRBJ1-1, with TRBD1 matching 8 bases. The germline gives CDR1 MNHNS, CDR2 SASEGT. Trimming took 3 bases from V and 1 from J; bases not matched to a gene: 1. This CDR3 region has 14 residues. CDR3 in DNA: TGTGCCAGCAGTGACACAGGGGGGAACACTGAAGCTTTCTTT. Translating gives CASSDTGGNTEAFF.

The rearrangement joins TRBV30 to TRBJ1-1; no clear D. CDR3 length: 12 amino acids. Germline V gene lookup returns CDR1 GTSNPN and CDR2 SVGIG (reference sequence). The V end was cut by 4 bases, the J end by 5 bases, with 11 bases between. The CDR3 nucleotides read TGTGCCTGGATAGGCGGAGGGACTGAAGCTTTCTTT. Its protein product is CAWIGGGTEAFF.

The V and J genes are TRBV19 and TRBJ1-5, with D hard to call. Looked up from germline, CDR1 is LNHDA and CDR2 is SQIVND (reference sequence). The CDR3 is 12 residues long. Trimming cost V 2 bases and J 5 bases, with 4 bases left between them. The CDR3 nucleotides read TGTGCCAGTAGTATACGTGATCAGCCCCAGCATTTT. Translating it yields CASSIRDQPQHF. Together with reference TRBV19 and TRBJ1-5, the CDR3 gives the full variable domain: DGGITQSPKYLFRKEGQNVTLSCEQNLNHDAMYWYRQDPGQGLRLIYYSQIVNDFQKGDIAEGYSVSREKKESFPLTVTSAQKNPTAFYLCASSIRDQPQHFGDGTRLSIL.

This chain uses TRBV29-1 with TRBJ2-7; 10 nucleotides align to TRBD1. With V trimmed by 7 bases and J by 3 bases, 6 bases remained unmatched. The length of the CDR3 is 13 residues. CDR1 is SQVTM and CDR2 is ANQGSEA in the germline V gene. The CDR3 reads CSAGRDRGYEQYF. The CDR3 coding sequence is TGCAGCGCTGGCCGGGACAGGGGCTACGAGCAGTACTTC.

This clone was detected only once. This chain uses TRBV27 with TRBJ2-7; D is possibly TRBD2 (6 bases). Between the trimmed V and J ends, which lost 5 bases and 6 bases, there was a span of 14 bases. Germline loops: CDR1 MNHEY, CDR2 SMNVEV (reference sequence). The CDR3 covers 13 residues. The CDR3 bases are TGTGCCAGCAGTCCTCGGGAGTCACTCGAGCAGTACTTC. Translation gives CASSPRESLEQYF.

The chain carries TRBV10-3 and TRBJ2-2; 7 bases are shared with TRBD2. This CDR3 has 14 amino acids. Germline CDR1 ENHRY, CDR2 SYGVKD. Trimming at V came to 6 bases and at J to 2 bases, leaving 3 bases not matched to a gene. This CDR3 is CAIRLAVNTGELFF. CDR3 nucleotide sequence: TGTGCCATCAGGCTAGCGGTTAACACCGGGGAGCTGTTTTTT.

The V and J genes are TRBV11-3 and TRBJ1-1; TRBD1 might be the D (5 bases). Germline assignment: CDR1 SGHNT and CDR2 YENEEA. Deletions cut 0 bases from V and 6 bases from J, with 8 bases between. There are 13 residues in the CDR3. The CDR3 here is CASSLDTGAEAFF. The CDR3 DNA reads TGTGCCAGCAGCTTAGATACGGGGGCTGAAGCTTTCTTT. The full variable domain, its missing parts supplied by reference TRBV11-3 and TRBJ1-1, is EAGVVQSPRYKIIEKKQPVAFWCNPISGHNTLYWYLQNLGQGPELLIRYENEEAVDDSQLPKDRFSAERLKGVDSTLKIQPAELGDSAVYLCASSLDTGAEAFFGQGTRLTVV.

The chain employs TRBV4-3 and TRBJ2-2, with TRBD2 matching 10 bases. There are 16 residues in the CDR3. With 0 bases clipped from V and 7 bases from J, the junction kept 5 bases outside the gene matches. Per germline, CDR1 LGHNA and CDR2 YSLEER. The CDR3 sequence: CASSQELAGVGGELFF. The CDR3 nucleotides are TGCGCCAGCAGCCAAGAGCTAGCGGGAGTAGGCGGGGAGCTGTTTTTT.

As regards this clone: No conserved phenylalanine or tryptophan ends this CDR3, so it is likely a read error. The chain carries TRBV25-1 and TRBJ1-2; D is ambiguous. From germline, CDR1 is MGHDK and CDR2 SYGVNS. The CDR3 is 14 residues long. V lost 4 bases to trimming and J lost 4 bases, with 13 bases between them. CDR3 residues: CASSGRVGGYGYTV. The CDR3 region has the DNA TGTGCCAGCAGTGGGAGGGTTGGCGGCTATGGCTACACCGTC.

This clone has more than one count but fewer than ten. V usage is TRBV5-6 and J usage is TRBJ2-7; the match to TRBD1 covers 8 bases. With V trimmed by 6 bases and J by 3 bases, 8 bases remained unmatched. CDR3 size: 14 residues. Germline CDR1 and CDR2: SGHDT and YYEEEE. The DNA for the CDR3 is TGTGCCAGCATCAGGACAGGGCGACTCTACGAGCAGTACTTC. The encoded protein is CASIRTGRLYEQYF.

This chain links TRBV7-2 with TRBJ2-1; D remains unclear. This CDR3 region has 11 residues. Looked up from germline, CDR1 is SGHTA and CDR2 is FQGNSA. Trimming removed 6 bases at V and 12 bases at J, with 12 bases between. CDR3 residues: CASSGRVSQFF. For the CDR3, the DNA is TGTGCCAGCAGTGGCCGGGTATCGCAGTTCTTC.

This clone was counted between two and nine times. V gene TRBV30 combines with J gene TRBJ2-1, with TRBD2 matching 13 bases. Trimming removed 5 bases from V and 4 bases from J; junction bases left unmatched: 17. CDR3 length: 19 residues. From germline, CDR1 is GTSNPN and CDR2 SVGIG (reference sequence). The CDR3 sequence: CAWRMGLAGPPTRYNEQFF. Written as DNA, the CDR3 is TGTGCCTGGCGTATGGGACTAGCGGGACCCCCAACCCGGTACAATGAGCAGTTCTTC.

The rearrangement joins TRBV6-1 to TRBJ2-2; 12 bases are shared with TRBD2. Germline-derived CDR1 and CDR2 are MNHNS and SASEGT. This CDR3 contains 15 residues. V trimming: 4 bases; J trimming: 7 bases; junction bases outside the gene matches: 4. CDR3 in DNA: TGTGCCAGCAGTGGACTAGCGGGAGCTAGCGGGGAGCTGTTTTTT. Translated, it gives CASSGLAGASGELFF.

J is TRBJ1-1 and V is TRBV4-1; D is perhaps TRBD1 (5 bases). The germline V gene has CDR1 MGHRA and CDR2 YSYEKL. V was trimmed by 4 bases and J by 0 bases, leaving 12 bases between them. CDR3 length: 15 residues. The CDR3 DNA reads as TGCGCCAGCAGCCTCCCGTGGGGGGTGAACACTGAAGCTTTCTTT. Amino acid sequence: CASSLPWGVNTEAFF.